The T cell receptor beta chain under discussion was sequenced for a study of shared clonotypes between healthy human individuals. The V end lost 3 bases, the J end lost 2 bases, and 11 bases lay between the germline ends. This CDR3 contains 14 residues. Germline V lookup: CDR1 MGHRA, CDR2 YSYEKL. TCRdb's table, derived via immunoSEQ multiplex PCR, lists solely in-frame clones and lacks some. The repertoire holds 1.4 million to 1.5 million clones, with roughly 95% as singletons. The chain links TRBV4-1 to TRBJ2-7; a weak D match, TRBD2 (6 bases). The sample consisted of naive CD4+ T cells sorted from blood. Subset noted: CD45RA+ positively selected. The TCR comes from a man in his thirties or forties in good health. In DNA, the CDR3 is TGCGCCAGCAGCCAGACTAGGCTGGCCTACGAGCAGTACTTC. It translates to CASSQTRLAYEQYF.